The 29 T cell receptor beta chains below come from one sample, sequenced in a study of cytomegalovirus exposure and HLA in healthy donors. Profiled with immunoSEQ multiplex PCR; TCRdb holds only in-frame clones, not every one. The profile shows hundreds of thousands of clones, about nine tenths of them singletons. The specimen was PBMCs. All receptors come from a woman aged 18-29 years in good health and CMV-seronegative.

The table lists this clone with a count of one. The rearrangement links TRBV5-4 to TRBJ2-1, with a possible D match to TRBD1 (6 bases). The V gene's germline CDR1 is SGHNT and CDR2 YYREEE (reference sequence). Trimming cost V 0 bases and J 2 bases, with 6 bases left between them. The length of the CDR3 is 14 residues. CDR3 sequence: CASSLAGAYNEQFF. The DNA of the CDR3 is TGTGCCAGCAGCTTGGCAGGGGCCTACAATGAGCAGTTCTTC. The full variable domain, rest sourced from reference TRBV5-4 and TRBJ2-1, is ETGVTQSPTHLIKTRGQQVTLRCSSQSGHNTVSWYQQALGQGPQFIFQYYREEENGRGNFPPRFSGLQFPNYSSELNVNALELDDSALYLCASSLAGAYNEQFFGPGTRLTVL.

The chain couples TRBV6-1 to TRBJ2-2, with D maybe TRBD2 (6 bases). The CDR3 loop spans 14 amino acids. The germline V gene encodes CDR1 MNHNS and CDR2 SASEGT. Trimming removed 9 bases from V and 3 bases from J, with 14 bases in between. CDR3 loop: CASRGLPDTGELFF. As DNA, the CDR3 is TGTGCCAGTCGGGGACTGCCCGACACCGGGGAGCTGTTTTTT.

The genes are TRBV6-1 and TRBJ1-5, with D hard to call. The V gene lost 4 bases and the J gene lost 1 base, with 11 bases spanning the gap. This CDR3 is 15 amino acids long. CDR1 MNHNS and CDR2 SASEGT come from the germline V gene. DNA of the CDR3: TGTGCCAGCAGTGGCCGGGTTTCCAGCAATCAGCCCCAGCATTTT. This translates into CASSGRVSSNQPQHF.

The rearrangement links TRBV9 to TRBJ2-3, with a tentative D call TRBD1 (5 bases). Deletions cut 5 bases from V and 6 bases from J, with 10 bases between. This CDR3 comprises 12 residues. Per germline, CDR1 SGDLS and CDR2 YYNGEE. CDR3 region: CASSIGDDTQYF. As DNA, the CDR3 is TGTGCCAGCAGTATAGGGGATGATACGCAGTATTTT.

Here the CDR3 reads CASSYQTGYGYTF. The CDR3 coding sequence is TGTGCCAGCAGTTATCAGACAGGGTATGGCTACACCTTC. The chain recombines TRBV27 with TRBJ1-2, with TRBD1 identical over 7 bases. The length of the CDR3 is 13 residues. Germline CDR1 and CDR2: MNHEY and SMNVEV (reference sequence). Trimming removed 4 bases from V and 5 bases from J; junction bases left unmatched: 4.

CDR3 region: CSVVNRGQGTGELFF. CDR3 bases: TGCAGCGTTGTTAATAGGGGGCAGGGCACCGGGGAGCTGTTTTTT. The gene calls are TRBV29-1 and TRBJ2-2; the match to TRBD1 covers 7 bases. Germline CDR1 is SQVTM and CDR2 is ANQGSEA. J gave up 4 bases and V 4 bases, and 9 bases lay outside the gene matches. This CDR3 has 15 residues.

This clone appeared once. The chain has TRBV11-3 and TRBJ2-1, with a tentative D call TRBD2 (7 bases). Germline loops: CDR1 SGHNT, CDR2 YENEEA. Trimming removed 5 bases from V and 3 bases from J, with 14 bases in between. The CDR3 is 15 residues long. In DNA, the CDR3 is TGTGCCAGCAGCCCCTCGAGGGGGGGCTACAATGAGCAGTTCTTC. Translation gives CASSPSRGGYNEQFF.

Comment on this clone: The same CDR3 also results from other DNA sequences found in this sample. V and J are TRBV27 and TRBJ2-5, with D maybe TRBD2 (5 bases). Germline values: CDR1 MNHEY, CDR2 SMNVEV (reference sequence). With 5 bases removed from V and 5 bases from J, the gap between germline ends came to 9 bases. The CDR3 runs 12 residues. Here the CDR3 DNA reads TGTGCCAGCAGTCCCTCGGGGGAGACCCAGTACTTC. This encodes CASSPSGETQYF.

The CDR3 sequence: CASSSLREASYNEQFF. Here the CDR3 DNA reads TGTGCCAGCAGTTCCCTCAGGGAGGCCTCCTACAATGAGCAGTTCTTC. The chain is built from TRBV28 and TRBJ2-1; possible D gene TRBD2, 6 bases. Trimming cost V 4 bases and J 0 bases, with 13 bases left between them. CDR1 is MDHEN, CDR2 SYDVKM, per germline. CDR3 length: 16 amino acids.

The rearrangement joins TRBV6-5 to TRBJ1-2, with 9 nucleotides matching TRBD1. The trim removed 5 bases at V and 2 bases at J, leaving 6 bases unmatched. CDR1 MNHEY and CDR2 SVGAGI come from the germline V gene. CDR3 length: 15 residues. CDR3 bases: TGTGCCAGCAGTCCCTTGGGACAGGGAAACTATGGCTACACCTTC. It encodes CASSPLGQGNYGYTF.

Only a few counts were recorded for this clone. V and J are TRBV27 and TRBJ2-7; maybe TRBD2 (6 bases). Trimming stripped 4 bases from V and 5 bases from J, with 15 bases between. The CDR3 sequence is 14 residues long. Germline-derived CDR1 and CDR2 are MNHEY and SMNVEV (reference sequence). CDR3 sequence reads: CASSYDSGADEQYF. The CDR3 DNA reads TGTGCCAGCAGTTACGATAGCGGAGCCGACGAGCAGTACTTC.

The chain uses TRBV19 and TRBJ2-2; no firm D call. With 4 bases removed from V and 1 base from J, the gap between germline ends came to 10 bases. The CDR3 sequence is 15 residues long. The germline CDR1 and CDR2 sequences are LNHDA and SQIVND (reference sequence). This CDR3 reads CASSSPGKNTGELFF. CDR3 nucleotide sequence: TGTGCCAGTAGTAGCCCAGGAAAGAACACCGGGGAGCTGTTTTTT.

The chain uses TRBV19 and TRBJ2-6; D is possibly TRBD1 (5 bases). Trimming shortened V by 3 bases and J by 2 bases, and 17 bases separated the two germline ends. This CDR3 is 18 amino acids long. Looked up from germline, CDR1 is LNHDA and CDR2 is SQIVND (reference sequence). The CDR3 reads CASSIGDRVLPGANVLTF. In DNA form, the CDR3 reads TGTGCCAGTAGTATTGGCGACAGAGTCCTTCCTGGGGCCAACGTCCTGACTTTC.

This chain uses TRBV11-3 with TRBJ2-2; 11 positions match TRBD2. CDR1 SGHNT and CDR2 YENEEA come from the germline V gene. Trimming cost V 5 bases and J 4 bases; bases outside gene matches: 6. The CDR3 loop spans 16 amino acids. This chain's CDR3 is CASSPGTSGATGELFF. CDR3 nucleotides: TGTGCCAGCAGCCCAGGGACTAGCGGCGCCACCGGGGAGCTGTTTTTT.

CDR3 nucleotides: TGTGCCAGCAGTTACTTAAGGACAGGGGAGAATCAGCCCCAGCATTTT. Residues: CASSYLRTGENQPQHF. The V and J genes are TRBV6-6 and TRBJ1-5; 9 bases line up with TRBD1. CDR1 and CDR2 (germline): MNHNY, SVGAGI (reference sequence). This CDR3 region has 16 residues. V lost 1 base, J lost 4 bases, and 5 bases stayed unmatched.

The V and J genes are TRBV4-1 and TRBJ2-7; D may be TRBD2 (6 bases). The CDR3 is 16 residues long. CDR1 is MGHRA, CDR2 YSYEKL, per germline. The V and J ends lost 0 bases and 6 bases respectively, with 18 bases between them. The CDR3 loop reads CASSQDTGVISFEQYF. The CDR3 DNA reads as TGCGCCAGCAGCCAAGACACGGGGGTCATCAGCTTCGAGCAGTACTTC.

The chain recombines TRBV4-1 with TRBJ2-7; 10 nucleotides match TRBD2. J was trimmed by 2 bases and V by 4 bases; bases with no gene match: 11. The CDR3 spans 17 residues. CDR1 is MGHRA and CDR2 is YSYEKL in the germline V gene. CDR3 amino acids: CASSPNDQLAGTYEQYF. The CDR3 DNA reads TGCGCCAGCAGCCCCAATGACCAACTAGCGGGGACCTACGAGCAGTACTTC.

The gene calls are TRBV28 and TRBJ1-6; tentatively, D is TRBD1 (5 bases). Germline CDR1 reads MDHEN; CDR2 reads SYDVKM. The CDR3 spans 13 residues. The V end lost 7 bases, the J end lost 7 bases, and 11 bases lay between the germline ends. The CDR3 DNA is TGTGCCAGCACCAAAGGGGTAAATTCACCCCTCCACTTT. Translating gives CASTKGVNSPLHF.

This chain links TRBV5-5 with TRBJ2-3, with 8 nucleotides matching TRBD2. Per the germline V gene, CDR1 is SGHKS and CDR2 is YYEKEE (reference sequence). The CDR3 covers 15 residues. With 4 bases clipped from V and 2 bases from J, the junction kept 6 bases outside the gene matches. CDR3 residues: CASSTGLGNTDTQYF. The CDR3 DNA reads TGTGCCAGCAGCACGGGACTAGGGAACACAGATACGCAGTATTTT.

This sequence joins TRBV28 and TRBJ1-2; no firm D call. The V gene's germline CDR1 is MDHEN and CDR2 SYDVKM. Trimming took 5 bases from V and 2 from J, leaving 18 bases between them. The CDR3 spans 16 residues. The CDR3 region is CASSVSGGRRNYGYTF. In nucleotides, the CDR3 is TGTGCCAGCAGTGTTAGTGGTGGCAGGAGGAACTATGGCTACACCTTC.

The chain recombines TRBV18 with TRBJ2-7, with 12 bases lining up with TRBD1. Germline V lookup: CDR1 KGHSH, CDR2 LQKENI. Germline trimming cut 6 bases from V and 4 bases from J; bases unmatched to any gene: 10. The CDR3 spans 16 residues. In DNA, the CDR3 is TGTGCCAGCTCTTCGCCGGGACAGGGGGCGCGGTACGAGCAGTACTTC. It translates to CASSSPGQGARYEQYF.

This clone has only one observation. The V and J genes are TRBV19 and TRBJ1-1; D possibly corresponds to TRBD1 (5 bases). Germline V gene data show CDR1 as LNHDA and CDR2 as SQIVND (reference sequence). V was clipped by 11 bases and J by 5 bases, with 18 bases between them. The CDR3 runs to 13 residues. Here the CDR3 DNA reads TGTGCCGGGGGGAAGGGGAGGAGGACTGAAGCTTTCTTT. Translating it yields CAGGKGRRTEAFF. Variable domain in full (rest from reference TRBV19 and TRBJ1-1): DGGITQSPKYLFRKEGQNVTLSCEQNLNHDAMYWYRQDPGQGLRLIYYSQIVNDFQKGDIAEGYSVSREKKESFPLTVTSAQKNPTAFYLCAGGKGRRTEAFFGQGTRLTVV.

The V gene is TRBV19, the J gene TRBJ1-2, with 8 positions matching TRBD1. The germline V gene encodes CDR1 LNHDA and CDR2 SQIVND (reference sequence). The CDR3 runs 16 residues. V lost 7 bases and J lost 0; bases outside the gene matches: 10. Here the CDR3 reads CASTPGQGASNYGYTF. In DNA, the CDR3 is TGTGCCAGTACCCCAGGACAGGGAGCATCTAACTATGGCTACACCTTC. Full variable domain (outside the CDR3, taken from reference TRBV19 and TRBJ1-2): DGGITQSPKYLFRKEGQNVTLSCEQNLNHDAMYWYRQDPGQGLRLIYYSQIVNDFQKGDIAEGYSVSREKKESFPLTVTSAQKNPTAFYLCASTPGQGASNYGYTFGSGTRLTVV.

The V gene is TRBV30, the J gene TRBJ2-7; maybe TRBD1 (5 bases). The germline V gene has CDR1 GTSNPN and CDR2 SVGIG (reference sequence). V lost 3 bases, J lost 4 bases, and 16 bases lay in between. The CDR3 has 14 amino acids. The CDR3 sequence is CAWSLGAYPYEQYF. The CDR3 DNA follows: TGTGCCTGGAGCCTAGGGGCCTACCCTTACGAGCAGTACTTC.

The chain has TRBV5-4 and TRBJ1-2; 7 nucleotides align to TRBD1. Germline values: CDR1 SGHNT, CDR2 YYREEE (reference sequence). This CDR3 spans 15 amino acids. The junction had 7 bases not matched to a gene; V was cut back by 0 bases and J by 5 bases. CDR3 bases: TGTGCCAGCAGCTTGGGTGCGACAGGGCGTTATGGCTACACCTTC. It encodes CASSLGATGRYGYTF.

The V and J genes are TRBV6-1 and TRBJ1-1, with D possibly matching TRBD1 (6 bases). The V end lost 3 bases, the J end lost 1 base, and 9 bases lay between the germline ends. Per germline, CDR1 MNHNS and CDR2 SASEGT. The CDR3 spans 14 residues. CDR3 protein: CASSDLGQNTEAFF. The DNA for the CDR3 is TGTGCCAGCAGTGACCTGGGACAGAACACTGAAGCTTTCTTT.

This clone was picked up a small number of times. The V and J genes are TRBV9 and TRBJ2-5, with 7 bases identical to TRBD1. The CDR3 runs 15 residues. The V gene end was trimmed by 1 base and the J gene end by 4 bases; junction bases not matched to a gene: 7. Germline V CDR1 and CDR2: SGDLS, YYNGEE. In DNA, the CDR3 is TGTGCCAGCAGCGTAAGGCCGGGACAGAGAGAGACCCAGTACTTC. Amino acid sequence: CASSVRPGQRETQYF. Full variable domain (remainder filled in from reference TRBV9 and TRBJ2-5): DSGVTQTPKHLITATGQRVTLRCSPRSGDLSVYWYQQSLDQGLQFLIQYYNGEERAKGNILERFSAQQFPDLHSELNLSSLELGDSALYFCASSVRPGQRETQYFGPGTRLLVL.

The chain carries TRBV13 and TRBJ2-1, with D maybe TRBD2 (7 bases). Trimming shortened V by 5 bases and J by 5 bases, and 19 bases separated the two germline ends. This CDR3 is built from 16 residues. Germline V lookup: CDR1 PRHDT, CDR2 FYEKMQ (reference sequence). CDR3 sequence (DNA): TGTGCCAGCAGCCCCTCGTTAGGGGGGGAACACAATGAGCAGTTCTTC. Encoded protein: CASSPSLGGEHNEQFF.

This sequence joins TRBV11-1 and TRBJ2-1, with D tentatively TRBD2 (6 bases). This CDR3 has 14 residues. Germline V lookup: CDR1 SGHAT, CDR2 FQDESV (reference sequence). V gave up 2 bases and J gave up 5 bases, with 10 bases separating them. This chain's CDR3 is CASSLRWGDNEQFF. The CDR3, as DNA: TGTGCCAGCAGCTTACGGTGGGGGGACAATGAGCAGTTCTTC.